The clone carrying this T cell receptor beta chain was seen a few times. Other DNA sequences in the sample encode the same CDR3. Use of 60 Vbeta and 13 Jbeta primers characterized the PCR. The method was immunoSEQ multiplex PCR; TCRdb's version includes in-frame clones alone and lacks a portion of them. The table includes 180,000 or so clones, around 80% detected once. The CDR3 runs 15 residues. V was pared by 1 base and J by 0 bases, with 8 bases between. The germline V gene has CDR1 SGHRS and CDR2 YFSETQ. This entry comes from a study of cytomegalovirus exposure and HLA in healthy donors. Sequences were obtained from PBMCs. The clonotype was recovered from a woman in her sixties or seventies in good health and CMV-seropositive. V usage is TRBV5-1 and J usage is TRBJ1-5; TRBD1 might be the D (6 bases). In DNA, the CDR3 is TGCGCCAGCAGCTTGACAGGGATTAGCAATCAGCCCCAGCATTTT. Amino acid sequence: CASSLTGISNQPQHF. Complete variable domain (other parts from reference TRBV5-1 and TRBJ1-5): KAGVTQTPRYLIKTRGQQVTLSCSPISGHRSVSWYQQTPGQGLQFLFEYFSETQRNKGNFPGRFSGRQFSNSRSEMNVSTLELGDSALYLCASSLTGISNQPQHFGDGTRLSIL.